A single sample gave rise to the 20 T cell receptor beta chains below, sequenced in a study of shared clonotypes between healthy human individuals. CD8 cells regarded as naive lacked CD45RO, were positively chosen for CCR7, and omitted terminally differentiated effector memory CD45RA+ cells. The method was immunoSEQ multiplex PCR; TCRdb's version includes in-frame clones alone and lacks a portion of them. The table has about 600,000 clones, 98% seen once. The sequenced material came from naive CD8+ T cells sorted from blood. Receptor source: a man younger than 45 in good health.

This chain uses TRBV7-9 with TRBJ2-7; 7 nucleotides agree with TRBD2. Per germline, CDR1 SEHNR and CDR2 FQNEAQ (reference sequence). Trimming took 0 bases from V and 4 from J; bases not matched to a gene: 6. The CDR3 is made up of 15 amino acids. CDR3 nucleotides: TGTGCCAGCAGCTTAGCGGAGCGGGACCTATACGAGCAGTACTTC. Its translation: CASSLAERDLYEQYF.

The CDR3 region has the DNA TGTGCCAGCAGCTTCGTAACAGGGGACGAGCAGTACTTC. It specifies CASSFVTGDEQYF. This chain links TRBV7-9 with TRBJ2-7; 7 bases line up with TRBD1. Losses at the gene ends were 3 bases for V and 5 bases for J; bases not matched to a gene: 4. CDR3 size: 13 residues. The germline CDR1 and CDR2 sequences are SEHNR and FQNEAQ (reference sequence).

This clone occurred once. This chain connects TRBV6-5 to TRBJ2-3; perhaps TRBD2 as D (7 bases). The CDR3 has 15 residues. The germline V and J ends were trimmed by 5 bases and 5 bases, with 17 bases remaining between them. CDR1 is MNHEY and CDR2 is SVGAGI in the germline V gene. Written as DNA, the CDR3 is TGTGCCAGCAGTCGAGGGGGGGGCTCAGGAGATACGCAGTATTTT. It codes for CASSRGGGSGDTQYF.

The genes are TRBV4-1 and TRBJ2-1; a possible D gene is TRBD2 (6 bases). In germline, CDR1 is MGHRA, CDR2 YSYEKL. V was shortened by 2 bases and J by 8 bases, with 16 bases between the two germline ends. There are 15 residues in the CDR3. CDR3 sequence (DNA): TGCGCCAGCAGCCAAACTACTCAATTAGCGGATGAGCAGTTCTTC. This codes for CASSQTTQLADEQFF.

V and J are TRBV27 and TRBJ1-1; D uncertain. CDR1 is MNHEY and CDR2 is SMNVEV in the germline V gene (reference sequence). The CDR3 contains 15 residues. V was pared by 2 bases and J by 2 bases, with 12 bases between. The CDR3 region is CASSLGLAFNTEAFF. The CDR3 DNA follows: TGTGCCAGCAGTTTAGGCTTGGCCTTTAACACTGAAGCTTTCTTT.

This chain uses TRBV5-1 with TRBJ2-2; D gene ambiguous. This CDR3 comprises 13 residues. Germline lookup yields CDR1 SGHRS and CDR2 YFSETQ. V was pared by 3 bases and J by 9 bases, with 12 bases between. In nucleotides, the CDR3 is TGCGCCAGCAGCTCGTTCCCCCCTAGGGAGCTGTTTTTT. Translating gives CASSSFPPRELFF.

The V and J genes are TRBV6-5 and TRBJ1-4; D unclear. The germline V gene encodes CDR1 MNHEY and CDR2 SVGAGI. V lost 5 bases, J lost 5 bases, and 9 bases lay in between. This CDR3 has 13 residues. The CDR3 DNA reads TGTGCCAGCAGTAGCCGATCCAATGAAAAACTGTTTTTT. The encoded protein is CASSSRSNEKLFF.

The CDR3 protein is CSEHRTGGLNFRAFAYEQYF. CDR3 coding DNA: TGCAGCGAACACAGGACAGGGGGTTTGAATTTTCGCGCTTTCGCCTACGAGCAGTACTTC. This chain links TRBV29-1 with TRBJ2-7; the match to TRBD1 covers 10 bases. There are 20 residues in the CDR3. Trimming took 7 bases from V and 2 from J; bases not matched to a gene: 26. Germline V lookup: CDR1 SQVTM, CDR2 ANQGSEA.

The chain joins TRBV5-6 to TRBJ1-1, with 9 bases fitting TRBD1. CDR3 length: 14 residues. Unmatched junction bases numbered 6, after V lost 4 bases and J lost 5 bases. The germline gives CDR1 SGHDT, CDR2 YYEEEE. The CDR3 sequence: CASSEQGARTEAFF. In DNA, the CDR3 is TGTGCCAGCAGCGAACAGGGGGCACGAACTGAAGCTTTCTTT.

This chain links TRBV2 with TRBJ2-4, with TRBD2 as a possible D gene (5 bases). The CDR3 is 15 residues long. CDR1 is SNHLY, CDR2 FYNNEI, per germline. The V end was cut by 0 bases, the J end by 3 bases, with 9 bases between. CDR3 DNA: TGTGCCAGCAGTGAAGCGTTTAGCGACAAAAACATTCAGTACTTC. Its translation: CASSEAFSDKNIQYF. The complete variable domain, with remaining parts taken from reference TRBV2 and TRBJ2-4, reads EPEVTQTPSHQVTQMGQEVILRCVPISNHLYFYWYRQILGQKVEFLVSFYNNEISEKSEIFDDQFSVERPDGSNFTLKIRSTKLEDSAMYFCASSEAFSDKNIQYFGAGTRLSVL.

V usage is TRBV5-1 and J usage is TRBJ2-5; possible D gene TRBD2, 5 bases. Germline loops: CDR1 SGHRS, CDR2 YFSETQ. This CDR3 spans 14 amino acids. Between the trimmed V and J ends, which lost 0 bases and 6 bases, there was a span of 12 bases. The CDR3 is CASSLVSSLKTQYF. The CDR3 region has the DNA TGCGCCAGCAGCTTGGTTTCTAGCTTAAAGACCCAGTACTTC.

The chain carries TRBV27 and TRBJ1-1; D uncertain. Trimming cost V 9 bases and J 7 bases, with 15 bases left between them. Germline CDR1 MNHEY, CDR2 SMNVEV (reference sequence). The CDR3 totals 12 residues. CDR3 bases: TGTGCCAGTCGTCACGTTGGGGATGAAGCTTTCTTT. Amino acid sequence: CASRHVGDEAFF.

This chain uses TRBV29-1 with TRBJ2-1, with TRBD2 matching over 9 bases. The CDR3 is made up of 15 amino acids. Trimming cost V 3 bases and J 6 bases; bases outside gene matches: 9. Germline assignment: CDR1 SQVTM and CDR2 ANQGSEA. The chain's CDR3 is CSVDGSGRTPNEQFF. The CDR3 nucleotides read TGCAGCGTTGATGGGAGCGGGAGGACCCCCAATGAGCAGTTCTTC.

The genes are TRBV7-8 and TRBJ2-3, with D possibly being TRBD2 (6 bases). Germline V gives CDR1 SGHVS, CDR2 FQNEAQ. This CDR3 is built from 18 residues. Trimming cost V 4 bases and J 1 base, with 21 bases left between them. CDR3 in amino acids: CASSSFPQLEGRTDTQYF. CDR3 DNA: TGTGCCAGCAGCTCATTTCCCCAACTGGAGGGTCGCACAGATACGCAGTATTTT.

The CDR3 DNA reads as TGTGCCAGCAGTCCCGGGACAGGAGCCTTCGATGAGCAGTTCTTC. Translation gives CASSPGTGAFDEQFF. The rearrangement uses TRBV6-1 and TRBJ2-1, with 8 bases fitting TRBD1. J gave up 8 bases and V 5 bases, and 11 bases lay outside the gene matches. The CDR3 covers 15 residues. Germline values: CDR1 MNHNS, CDR2 SASEGT.

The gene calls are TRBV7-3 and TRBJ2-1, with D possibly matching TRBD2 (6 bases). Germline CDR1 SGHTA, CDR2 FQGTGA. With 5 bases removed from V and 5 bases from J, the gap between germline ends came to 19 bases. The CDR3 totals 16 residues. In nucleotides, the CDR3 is TGTGCCAGCAGCAATGGCACGGGACTGGCCAACAATGAGCAGTTCTTC. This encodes CASSNGTGLANNEQFF.

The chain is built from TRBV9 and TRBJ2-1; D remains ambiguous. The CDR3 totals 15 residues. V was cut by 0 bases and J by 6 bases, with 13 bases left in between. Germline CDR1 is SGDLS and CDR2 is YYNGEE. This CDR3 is CASSVGFPRVNEQFF. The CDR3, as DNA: TGTGCCAGCAGCGTAGGTTTTCCAAGGGTCAATGAGCAGTTCTTC. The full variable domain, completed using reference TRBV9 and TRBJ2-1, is DSGVTQTPKHLITATGQRVTLRCSPRSGDLSVYWYQQSLDQGLQFLIQYYNGEERAKGNILERFSAQQFPDLHSELNLSSLELGDSALYFCASSVGFPRVNEQFFGPGTRLTVL.

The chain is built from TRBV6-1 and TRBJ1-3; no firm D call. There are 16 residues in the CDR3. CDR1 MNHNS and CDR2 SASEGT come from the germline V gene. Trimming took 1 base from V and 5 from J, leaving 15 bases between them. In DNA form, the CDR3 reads TGTGCCAGCAGTGAAGAAGGTAACCCGAGAAGAAACACCATATATTTT. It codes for CASSEEGNPRRNTIYF.

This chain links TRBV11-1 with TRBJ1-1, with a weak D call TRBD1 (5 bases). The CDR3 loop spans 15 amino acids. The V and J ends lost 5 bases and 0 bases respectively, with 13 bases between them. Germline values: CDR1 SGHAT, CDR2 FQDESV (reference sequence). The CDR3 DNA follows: TGTGCCAGCAGCCAGCCGACAGAAGTGAACACTGAAGCTTTCTTT. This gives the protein CASSQPTEVNTEAFF. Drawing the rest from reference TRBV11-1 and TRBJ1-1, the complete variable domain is EAEVAQSPRYKITEKSQAVAFWCDPISGHATLYWYRQILGQGPELLVQFQDESVVDDSQLPKDRFSAERLKGVDSTLKIQPAELGDSAMYLCASSQPTEVNTEAFFGQGTRLTVV.

The CDR3 bases are TGTGCCAGCAGTTCCGAATGGGGGGGACCCTACGAGCAGTACTTC. It encodes CASSSEWGGPYEQYF. The chain combines TRBV6-5 with TRBJ2-7; 7 bases line up with TRBD2. The CDR3 is 15 amino acids. Germline-derived CDR1 and CDR2 are MNHEY and SVGAGI. The J segment lost 2 bases and the V segment lost 4 bases, leaving 8 bases of the junction unmatched.